The 32 T cell receptor beta chains below all came from one sample that was sequenced in a study of T cells after yellow fever vaccination. TCRdb reprocessed the 5' RACE reads with MiXCR, giving one entry per CDR3 protein. The repertoire holds some 670,000 distinct CDR3 sequences, with approximately 13% as singletons. The sequenced sample was PBMCs, obtained on the day of the yellow fever booster vaccination. These receptors all come from a man between 25 and 39 years old who received the YFV17D yellow fever vaccine.

Ten or more counts support this clonotype. The V gene is TRBV7-9, the J gene TRBJ2-7, with D perhaps matching TRBD1 (5 bases). The ends were cut back, 7 bases at V and 3 bases at J, with 13 bases in the middle. The CDR3 spans 13 residues. CDR1 SEHNR and CDR2 FQNEAQ come from the germline V gene (reference sequence). Here the CDR3 reads CASNRTALYEQYF. In DNA form, the CDR3 reads TGTGCCAGCAACAGGACGGCACTCTACGAGCAGTACTTC.

The chain couples TRBV6-2 or TRBV6-3 to TRBJ1-5; D remains unclear. This CDR3 has 15 residues. Germline CDR1 reads MNHEY; CDR2 reads SVGEGT. Trimming left V 2 bases short and J 3 bases short, with 11 bases between. This CDR3 is CASSYVGLVNQPQHF. The CDR3 coding sequence is TGTGCCAGCAGTTACGTGGGCTTGGTCAATCAGCCCCAGCATTTT.

This clonotype was seen only a few times. This chain uses TRBV5-1 with TRBJ2-1; TRBD2 matches 7 bases. This CDR3 has 16 amino acids. The V gene end was trimmed by 4 bases and the J gene end by 4 bases; junction bases not matched to a gene: 11. Germline V gene data show CDR1 as SGHRS and CDR2 as YFSETQ. CDR3 amino acids: CASSPSSGEAYNEQFF. CDR3 sequence (DNA): TGCGCCAGCAGCCCGTCTAGCGGAGAGGCATACAATGAGCAGTTCTTC.

The genes are TRBV30 and TRBJ2-7, with D perhaps TRBD1 or TRBD2 (6 bases each). This CDR3 has 14 amino acids. Trimming took off 2 bases at V and 1 base at J, with 12 bases between the two ends. Germline loops: CDR1 GTSNPN, CDR2 SVGIG (reference sequence). CDR3 region: CAWSKGGESYEQYF. The CDR3 DNA reads TGTGCCTGGAGTAAGGGGGGCGAGTCCTACGAGCAGTACTTC. The variable domain in full, completed from reference TRBV30 and TRBJ2-7, reads SQTIHQWPATLVQPVGSPLSLECTVEGTSNPNLYWYRQAAGRGLQLLFYSVGIGQISSEVPQNLSASRPQDRQFILSSKKLLLSDSGFYLCAWSKGGESYEQYFGPGTRLTVT.

In its sample, this clonotype was seen many times. This rearrangement joins TRBV7-9 to TRBJ2-3; D ambiguous. CDR1 and CDR2 (germline): SEHNR, FQNEAQ (reference sequence). The length of the CDR3 is 14 residues. V was cut by 0 bases and J by 4 bases, with 8 bases left in between. CDR3 in amino acids: CASSLATFPDTQYF. The DNA of the CDR3 is TGTGCCAGCAGCTTAGCGACTTTCCCAGATACGCAGTATTTT.

This clonotype occurred a few times. The J gene is TRBJ2-3, the V gene TRBV5-1; TRBD1 matches 7 bases. The CDR3 runs 15 residues. From germline, CDR1 is SGHRS and CDR2 YFSETQ. Trimming at V came to 4 bases and at J to 3 bases, leaving 8 bases not matched to a gene. This chain's CDR3 is CASSGTVRSTDTQYF. CDR3 nucleotide sequence: TGCGCCAGCAGCGGGACAGTGAGAAGTACAGATACGCAGTATTTT.

There are a few counts of this clonotype. V usage is TRBV5-1 and J usage is TRBJ2-7, with 12 bases that match TRBD1. After removal of 4 bases from V and 6 bases from J, the junction contained 5 bases not matched to a gene. The CDR3 runs to 14 residues. Looked up from germline, CDR1 is SGHRS and CDR2 is YFSETQ. The CDR3 DNA reads TGCGCCAGCAGCAAGGGACAGGGGGCTGGCGAGCAGTACTTC. This encodes CASSKGQGAGEQYF.

This rearrangement joins TRBV6-1 to TRBJ2-4; TRBD2 matches at 11 bases. Losses at the gene ends were 7 bases for V and 9 bases for J; bases not matched to a gene: 17. There are 17 residues in the CDR3. Germline V gene lookup returns CDR1 MNHNS and CDR2 SASEGT. DNA of the CDR3: TGTGCCAGCACCTCGGGACTAGCGGACCGTTTCGGGAGCATTCAGTACTTC. It codes for CASTSGLADRFGSIQYF.

This sequence joins TRBV4-3 and TRBJ2-3; D might be TRBD1 or TRBD2, each matching 6 bases. CDR3 size: 17 residues. Germline V CDR1 and CDR2: LGHNA, YSLEER. Trimming pared 0 bases from V and 5 bases from J, leaving 18 bases between. The CDR3 region is CASSQDRLAKGGDTQYF. The CDR3 coding sequence is TGCGCCAGCAGCCAAGATAGGCTAGCGAAAGGGGGAGATACGCAGTATTTT.

This clonotype has just a few counts. The rearrangement joins TRBV3-1 to TRBJ2-7; no clear D. Germline-derived CDR1 and CDR2 are LGHDT and YNNKEL (reference sequence). V was shortened by 1 base and J by 6 bases, with 16 bases between the two germline ends. This CDR3 has 15 amino acids. Here the CDR3 DNA reads TGTGCCAGCAGCCAAGGGGCAGGCCAGACTGGCGAGCAGTACTTC. Translated, it gives CASSQGAGQTGEQYF.

This clonotype was seen more than once but under ten times. The chain couples TRBV10-3 to TRBJ2-7, with TRBD2 matching 8 bases. CDR3 size: 13 residues. J was trimmed by 5 bases and V by 11 bases; bases with no gene match: 11. Germline CDR1 is ENHRY and CDR2 is SYGVKD. The CDR3 loop is CAPPWLAGHEQYF. As DNA, the CDR3 is TGTGCCCCCCCCTGGCTAGCGGGCCACGAGCAGTACTTC.

V is TRBV7-8 and J is TRBJ2-5, with D maybe TRBD2 (5 bases). This CDR3 has 14 amino acids. Trimming shortened V by 5 bases and J by 3 bases, and 13 bases separated the two germline ends. The germline gives CDR1 SGHVS, CDR2 FQNEAQ. CDR3 region: CASSPSLLKETQYF. In DNA, the CDR3 is TGTGCCAGCAGCCCTAGCCTCCTAAAAGAGACCCAGTACTTC.

The chain has TRBV20-1 and TRBJ2-1; perhaps TRBD2 as D (5 bases). The CDR3 spans 13 residues. The germline V and J ends were trimmed by 5 bases and 7 bases, with 15 bases remaining between them. Germline V gene lookup returns CDR1 DFQATT and CDR2 SNEGSKA (reference sequence). The CDR3: CSAPDYVENEQFF. The CDR3, as DNA: TGCAGTGCTCCTGACTACGTTGAAAATGAGCAGTTCTTC.

This clonotype was picked up a small number of times. The J gene is TRBJ2-1, the V gene TRBV20-1; TRBD2 matches at 7 bases. V gave up 5 bases and J gave up 5 bases; unmatched junction bases: 9. The CDR3 runs 14 residues. From germline, CDR1 is DFQATT and CDR2 SNEGSKA (reference sequence). DNA of the CDR3: TGCAGTGCTGATGAGCGGGAACAAAACAATGAGCAGTTCTTC. This translates into CSADEREQNNEQFF.

This clonotype has ten or more counts. V and J are TRBV10-3 and TRBJ2-7, with 9 bases lining up with TRBD2. The germline V gene has CDR1 ENHRY and CDR2 SYGVKD. The ends lost 3 bases at V and 3 bases at J; junction bases unmatched: 6. CDR3 length equals 15 residues. The CDR3 DNA reads as TGTGCCATCAGTGATAGTAGCGGGAGTGTCTACGAGCAGTACTTC. It yields the protein CAISDSSGSVYEQYF.

This clonotype was observed a few times. The V gene is TRBV6-5, the J gene TRBJ1-2; D gene uncertain. V lost 0 bases and J lost 8, with 19 bases in between. This CDR3 has 16 amino acids. Germline V lookup: CDR1 MNHEY, CDR2 SVGAGI. The CDR3 nucleotides read TGTGCCAGCAGTTACTCGAGTTTGGCAGTCAGAAACGGCTACACCTTC. Amino acid sequence: CASSYSSLAVRNGYTF.

This clonotype was seen only a few times. The chain recombines TRBV20-1 with TRBJ1-2; TRBD1 aligns across 9 bases. The junction had 5 bases not matched to a gene; V was cut back by 2 bases and J by 4 bases. The germline V gene encodes CDR1 DFQATT and CDR2 SNEGSKA (reference sequence). This CDR3 region has 14 residues. CDR3 residues: CSARPGTGPYGYTF. The CDR3 DNA reads as TGCAGTGCTAGACCAGGGACAGGGCCCTATGGCTACACCTTC.

This clonotype has just a few counts. V and J are TRBV4-2 and TRBJ2-2; D is tentatively TRBD1 or TRBD2 (5 bases each). Trimming left V 0 bases short and J 0 bases short, with 11 bases between. This CDR3 has 17 residues. Germline values: CDR1 LGHNA, CDR2 YNFKEQ. CDR3 in amino acids: CASSQDWDAANTGELFF. DNA for the CDR3: TGTGCCAGCAGCCAAGATTGGGACGCCGCGAACACCGGGGAGCTGTTTTTT.

The chain couples TRBV27 to TRBJ2-7; tentatively, D is TRBD1 or TRBD2 (5 bases each). V lost 7 bases and J 0 bases, leaving 13 bases between the germline ends. The CDR3 consists of 14 residues. Germline CDR1 MNHEY, CDR2 SMNVEV (reference sequence). CDR3 DNA: TGTGCCAGCATCCTTCGGGACGGCTCCTACGAGCAGTACTTC. Translated, it gives CASILRDGSYEQYF.

In its sample, this clonotype was seen a few times. The chain carries TRBV29-1 and TRBJ2-6; D is undetermined. Germline loops: CDR1 SQVTM, CDR2 ANQGSEA. This CDR3 comprises 14 residues. Trimming stripped 5 bases from V and 4 bases from J, with 12 bases between. CDR3 nucleotides: TGCAGCGTTCAAGCGAGGCGAGGGGCCAACGTCCTGACTTTC. This codes for CSVQARRGANVLTF.

The chain's CDR3 is CASTSRYTDTQYF. CDR3 bases: TGTGCCAGCACTAGCCGATACACAGATACGCAGTATTTT. The gene calls are TRBV28 and TRBJ2-3; perhaps TRBD2 as D (5 bases). Trimming shortened V by 7 bases and J by 2 bases, and 10 bases separated the two germline ends. CDR1 and CDR2 (germline): MDHEN, SYDVKM. The CDR3 sequence is 13 residues long. The whole variable domain, filled in from reference TRBV28 and TRBJ2-3, reads DVKVTQSSRYLVKRTGEKVFLECVQDMDHENMFWYRQDPGLGLRLIYFSYDVKMKEKGDIPEGYSVSREKKERFSLILESASTNQTSMYLCASTSRYTDTQYFGPGTRLTVL.

This clonotype was observed a few times. The chain is built from TRBV6-1 and TRBJ1-3, with 9 bases lining up with TRBD1. Germline V CDR1 and CDR2: MNHNS, SASEGT. This CDR3 comprises 14 residues. Germline trimming cut 5 bases from V and 7 bases from J; bases unmatched to any gene: 6. The CDR3 nucleotides are TGTGCCAGCAGTCATGACAGGGGGTTCAACACCATATATTTT. Translation gives CASSHDRGFNTIYF.

The rearrangement joins TRBV4-1 to TRBJ2-6, with 9 positions matching TRBD1. CDR1 and CDR2 from the germline V gene are MGHRA and YSYEKL. The ends lost 4 bases at V and 1 base at J; junction bases unmatched: 14. CDR3 length: 20 residues. The DNA for the CDR3 is TGCGCCAGCAGCCCTACTACGACAGGGGGAGTCGGATCTGGGGCCAACGTCCTGACTTTC. Translating gives CASSPTTTGGVGSGANVLTF.

The table lists this clonotype with a few counts. One base away lies a much larger clone, so this may be a sequencing read error. The CDR3 sequence is CASSYWETQYF. The CDR3, as DNA: TGTGCCAGCAGTTACTGGGAGACCCAGTACTTC. The chain carries TRBV6-2 or TRBV6-3 and TRBJ2-5; D is unresolved. CDR1 and CDR2 from the germline V gene are MNHEY and SVGEGT. The CDR3 is 11 amino acids. With 1 base removed from V and 5 bases from J, the gap between germline ends came to 2 bases.

J is TRBJ1-6 and V is TRBV20-1; weak D call: TRBD1 (6 bases). V was pared by 5 bases and J by 14 bases, with 25 bases between. The CDR3 runs 15 residues. Germline-derived CDR1 and CDR2 are DFQATT and SNEGSKA (reference sequence). The CDR3 coding sequence is TGCAGTGCTCAGAGGGGGACATCCATCCAAGCGGCCCTCCACTTT. This gives the protein CSAQRGTSIQAALHF.

The chain is built from TRBV3-1 and TRBJ2-1; 8 bases fit TRBD2. The CDR3 sequence is 15 residues long. The V segment lost 0 bases and the J segment 10 bases; nucleotides outside the gene matches: 8. CDR1 and CDR2 from the germline V gene are LGHDT and YNNKEL (reference sequence). CDR3 loop: CASSQDGRDFGEQFF. The CDR3 region has the DNA TGTGCCAGCAGCCAAGACGGGAGGGATTTCGGAGAGCAGTTCTTC.

This clonotype was recorded at least ten times. The J gene is TRBJ1-1, the V gene TRBV7-2; 7 nucleotides agree with TRBD1. Germline V CDR1 and CDR2: SGHTA, FQGNSA. V dropped 6 bases and J dropped 3; count of bases not matched to a gene: 7. This CDR3 is 14 amino acids long. The CDR3 DNA reads TGTGCCAGCAGGATCAGGGGGGGGCACACTGAAGCTTTCTTT. It yields the protein CASRIRGGHTEAFF.

V usage is TRBV2 and J usage is TRBJ2-5, with D perhaps matching TRBD2 (5 bases). The CDR3 extends over 13 amino acids. Trimming stripped 3 bases from V and 1 base from J, with 6 bases between. CDR1 SNHLY and CDR2 FYNNEI come from the germline V gene. CDR3 protein: CASSDGIQETQYF. The DNA for the CDR3 is TGTGCCAGCAGTGACGGGATCCAAGAGACCCAGTACTTC.

The chain couples TRBV28 to TRBJ2-5; D may be TRBD1 (6 bases). V was clipped by 3 bases and J by 2 bases, with 25 bases between them. Germline lookup yields CDR1 MDHEN and CDR2 SYDVKM. The CDR3 is 19 residues long. The CDR3 region has the DNA TGTGCCAGCAGTTTCCTGCTACAGGTTGGGACAAGAGTACAAGAGACCCAGTACTTC. Its translation is CASSFLLQVGTRVQETQYF.

Of note for this clonotype: A read error may account for a junction end that differs from germline. The genes are TRBV6-2 or TRBV6-3 and TRBJ2-7; weak D call: TRBD1 (6 bases). The V gene's germline CDR1 is MNHEY and CDR2 SVGEGT. The length of the CDR3 is 12 residues. CDR3 in amino acids: CASSYSAGTRDF. Here the CDR3 DNA reads TGTGCCAGCAGTTACTCTGCCGGGACACGGGACTTC.

CDR3 loop: CASSPRRGQPTRYFQPQHF. In DNA form, the CDR3 reads TGTGCCAGCAGCCCAAGGCGGGGTCAGCCAACCCGGTACTTTCAGCCCCAGCATTTT. The rearrangement links TRBV6-1 to TRBJ1-5; D is undetermined. Trimming removed 6 bases at V and 6 bases at J, with 30 bases between. Germline assignment: CDR1 MNHNS and CDR2 SASEGT. This CDR3 has 19 residues.

The J gene is TRBJ1-5, the V gene TRBV2, with a tentative D call TRBD1 (5 bases). Between the trimmed V and J ends, which lost 5 bases and 5 bases, there was a span of 13 bases. The CDR3 covers 14 residues. Germline-derived CDR1 and CDR2 are SNHLY and FYNNEI. CDR3 loop: CASSSMGLDQPQHF. CDR3 DNA sequence: TGTGCCAGCAGTTCCATGGGACTGGATCAGCCCCAGCATTTT.